Following are 32 T cell receptor beta chains from one sample sequenced in a study of blood T cell repertoires in COVID-19. Libraries were prepared by immunoSEQ multiplex PCR; TCRdb keeps only in-frame clonotypes and omits some of them. This sample has about 110,000 clones, with around 78% found just once. Sample: peripheral blood. Receptors originate from a man of 80 years or more with COVID-19, enrolled during active disease.

The sample holds one count of this clone. The rearrangement links TRBV11-3 to TRBJ2-1; tentative D call: TRBD1 (6 bases). V was shortened by 2 bases and J by 8 bases, with 10 bases between the two germline ends. This CDR3 comprises 13 residues. Germline lookup yields CDR1 SGHNT and CDR2 YENEEA. DNA of the CDR3: TGTGCCAGCAGCTTACACAGGGAAGATGAGCAGTTCTTC. It translates to CASSLHREDEQFF.

This rearrangement joins TRBV5-1 to TRBJ2-3; TRBD1 agrees at 11 bases. The V and J ends lost 4 bases and 8 bases, in that order; junction bases with no gene match: 6. Germline CDR1 and CDR2: SGHRS and YFSETQ. The CDR3 is made up of 14 amino acids. CDR3 protein: CASSIGQGASTQYF. The CDR3 nucleotides read TGCGCCAGCAGCATTGGACAGGGGGCGAGTACGCAGTATTTT. The whole variable domain, remainder taken from reference TRBV5-1 and TRBJ2-3, is KAGVTQTPRYLIKTRGQQVTLSCSPISGHRSVSWYQQTPGQGLQFLFEYFSETQRNKGNFPGRFSGRQFSNSRSEMNVSTLELGDSALYLCASSIGQGASTQYFGPGTRLTVL.

This chain links TRBV5-1 with TRBJ2-1; 13 nucleotides line up with TRBD2. Germline trimming cut 0 bases from V and 3 bases from J; bases unmatched to any gene: 6. Germline loops: CDR1 SGHRS, CDR2 YFSETQ. The CDR3 runs to 18 residues. CDR3: CASSLGLAGGDFYNEQFF. CDR3 in DNA: TGCGCCAGCAGCTTGGGACTAGCGGGAGGAGACTTCTACAATGAGCAGTTCTTC.

The chain recombines TRBV9 with TRBJ2-3; 14 positions agree with TRBD2. From germline, CDR1 is SGDLS and CDR2 YYNGEE. V shed 4 bases, J shed 1 base, and the junction held 11 bases outside the gene matches. The CDR3 length is 19 residues. CDR3 DNA: TGTGCCAGCAGCAATTCAAGACTAGCGGGAGGGAGGGGCACAGATACGCAGTATTTT. Protein: CASSNSRLAGGRGTDTQYF.

This clone occurred many times. V and J are TRBV19 and TRBJ1-2, with 10 bases that match TRBD1. The junction had 11 bases not matched to a gene; V was cut back by 6 bases and J by 4 bases. This CDR3 comprises 16 residues. Per the germline V gene, CDR1 is LNHDA and CDR2 is SQIVND (reference sequence). The CDR3 sequence is CASSLEGQGLIYGYTF. CDR3 sequence (DNA): TGTGCCAGTAGCTTGGAGGGACAGGGGCTCATCTATGGCTACACCTTC. Full variable domain (missing parts from reference TRBV19 and TRBJ1-2): DGGITQSPKYLFRKEGQNVTLSCEQNLNHDAMYWYRQDPGQGLRLIYYSQIVNDFQKGDIAEGYSVSREKKESFPLTVTSAQKNPTAFYLCASSLEGQGLIYGYTFGSGTRLTVV.

The chain links TRBV11-2 to TRBJ1-2; 7 bases match TRBD1. V lost 5 bases and J lost 3; bases outside the gene matches: 6. The germline V gene encodes CDR1 SGHAT and CDR2 FQNNGV. The CDR3 extends over 14 amino acids. DNA for the CDR3: TGTGCCAGCAGCACGACAGGGCTCGACTATGGCTACACCTTC. Translating it yields CASSTTGLDYGYTF.

The chain combines TRBV9 with TRBJ2-3, with D perhaps TRBD2 (6 bases). Trimming removed 4 bases at V and 7 bases at J, with 19 bases between. The CDR3 consists of 15 residues. Germline-derived CDR1 and CDR2 are SGDLS and YYNGEE. The CDR3 DNA reads TGTGCCAGCAGCTACCCCGGGGAGGAGGGAAATACGCAGTATTTT. It translates to CASSYPGEEGNTQYF.

The chain employs TRBV7-8 and TRBJ1-2; the match to TRBD1 covers 7 bases. Germline CDR1 and CDR2: SGHVS and FQNEAQ. The CDR3 runs to 14 residues. The junction had 3 bases not matched to a gene; V was cut back by 0 bases and J by 5 bases. CDR3 coding DNA: TGTGCCAGCAGCTTAGCGCCAGGGGGATATGGCTACACCTTC. Protein product: CASSLAPGGYGYTF.

This chain links TRBV24-1 with TRBJ2-5; D call uncertain. The CDR3 consists of 13 residues. V gave up 4 bases and J gave up 0 bases, with 5 bases separating them. Per germline, CDR1 KGHDR and CDR2 SFDVKD. The DNA for the CDR3 is TGTGCCACCAGTGAAGACAACCAAGAGACCCAGTACTTC. Amino acid sequence: CATSEDNQETQYF.

The chain uses TRBV9 and TRBJ2-5, with 8 nucleotides matching TRBD2. Germline V CDR1 and CDR2: SGDLS, YYNGEE. The CDR3 runs 16 residues. The V and J ends lost 0 bases and 5 bases, in that order; junction bases with no gene match: 9. CDR3 nucleotide sequence: TGTGCCAGCAGCGTAGCTGGTAGCGGGAACTTCGAGACCCAGTACTTC. Its protein product is CASSVAGSGNFETQYF.

Here the CDR3 DNA reads TGCAGTGCTAGTGGCGGGAGAAGTAACGAGCAGTACTTC. This translates into CSASGGRSNEQYF. V gene TRBV20-1 combines with J gene TRBJ2-7; TRBD2 matches at 7 bases. Germline loops: CDR1 DFQATT, CDR2 SNEGSKA (reference sequence). The CDR3 extends over 13 amino acids. After removal of 3 bases from V and 5 bases from J, the junction contained 7 bases not matched to a gene.

The rearrangement links TRBV3-1 (or the pseudogene TRBV3-2) to TRBJ2-5; weak D call: TRBD2 (6 bases). V lost 4 bases and J lost 5, with 14 bases in between. The CDR3 is 14 residues long. CDR1 and CDR2 from the germline V gene are LGHDT and YNNKEL (reference sequence). Here the CDR3 reads CASSPWTGDETQYF. Here the CDR3 DNA reads TGTGCCAGCAGCCCCTGGACGGGGGACGAGACCCAGTACTTC.

This clone was recorded a few times. This chain links TRBV10-3 with TRBJ2-7; TRBD1 agrees at 9 bases. Trimming took 7 bases from V and 0 from J; bases not matched to a gene: 4. Germline V gene lookup returns CDR1 ENHRY and CDR2 SYGVKD. This CDR3 comprises 14 residues. The CDR3 coding sequence is TGTGCCATCATGACAGGGGGTAACTCCTACGAGCAGTACTTC. As protein: CAIMTGGNSYEQYF.

The V and J genes are TRBV5-1 and TRBJ2-2; D ambiguous. The CDR3 loop spans 13 amino acids. The V gene's germline CDR1 is SGHRS and CDR2 YFSETQ. V was clipped by 0 bases and J by 6 bases, with 6 bases between them. CDR3 sequence: CASSLAAAGELFF. CDR3 in DNA: TGCGCCAGCAGCTTGGCGGCGGCCGGGGAGCTGTTTTTT.

This clone was counted a single time. This chain joins TRBV11-3 and TRBJ2-5; 9 nucleotides align to TRBD1. The V segment lost 5 bases and the J segment 5 bases; nucleotides outside the gene matches: 12. CDR3 length: 16 amino acids. Germline V CDR1 and CDR2: SGHNT, YENEEA. For the CDR3, the DNA is TGTGCCAGCAGCCACCGATCGGGACAGGGAAAGGAGACCCAGTACTTC. This sequence encodes CASSHRSGQGKETQYF.

The gene calls are TRBV5-4 and TRBJ1-1; TRBD1 is a possible D gene (5 bases). The V gene lost 4 bases and the J gene lost 1 base, with 8 bases spanning the gap. There are 13 residues in the CDR3. Germline V gene lookup returns CDR1 SGHNT and CDR2 YYREEE (reference sequence). CDR3 in amino acids: CASSHRSNTEAFF. The CDR3 region has the DNA TGTGCCAGCAGCCACAGGTCGAACACTGAAGCTTTCTTT.

This clone was seen only a few times. The chain couples TRBV6-5 to TRBJ2-7; possible D gene TRBD2, 5 bases. This CDR3 contains 15 residues. Germline values: CDR1 MNHEY, CDR2 SVGAGI. V was pared by 0 bases and J by 4 bases, with 13 bases between. CDR3 bases: TGTGCCAGCAGTTACTCCACGGGGTTGACGTACGAGCAGTACTTC. This encodes CASSYSTGLTYEQYF.

The chain carries TRBV2 and TRBJ2-5; tentatively, D is TRBD1 (6 bases). The CDR3 has 12 residues. Trimming removed 7 bases from V and 5 bases from J, with 11 bases in between. Germline CDR1 reads SNHLY; CDR2 reads FYNNEI. The DNA for the CDR3 is TGTGCCAGCAACACAGGGATGGAGACCCAGTACTTC. Protein sequence: CASNTGMETQYF.

The chain uses TRBV5-1 and TRBJ1-3; 9 bases are a match to TRBD1. The V segment lost 0 bases and the J segment 2 bases; nucleotides outside the gene matches: 0. CDR3 length equals 15 residues. Germline V CDR1 and CDR2: SGHRS, YFSETQ. The CDR3: CASSLGTGAGNTIYF. In DNA form, the CDR3 reads TGCGCCAGCAGCTTGGGGACAGGGGCTGGAAACACCATATATTTT.

V and J are TRBV5-6 and TRBJ2-7; no clear D. This CDR3 spans 14 amino acids. Germline V gene lookup returns CDR1 SGHDT and CDR2 YYEEEE. V was cut by 0 bases and J by 1 base, with 8 bases left in between. The CDR3 DNA reads TGTGCCAGCAGCTTGGTCACTAATTCCTACGAGCAGTACTTC. It specifies CASSLVTNSYEQYF.

The sample holds a few counts of this clone. The sample contains more than one DNA sequence encoding this CDR3. The chain uses TRBV9 and TRBJ1-2, with 7 bases fitting TRBD1. The CDR3 sequence is 13 residues long. Trimming at V came to 4 bases and at J to 5 bases, leaving 5 bases not matched to a gene. The germline V gene encodes CDR1 SGDLS and CDR2 YYNGEE. This chain's CDR3 is CASSTGQRYGYTF. CDR3 sequence (DNA): TGTGCCAGCAGCACGGGACAGAGATATGGCTACACCTTC.

The J gene is TRBJ2-7, the V gene TRBV5-1; 7 bases fit TRBD1. V gave up 4 bases and J gave up 3 bases; unmatched junction bases: 10. This CDR3 has 15 residues. The germline V gene has CDR1 SGHRS and CDR2 YFSETQ. CDR3 sequence reads: CASSTDRDRFYEQYF. The CDR3, as DNA: TGCGCCAGCAGCACTGACCGGGACAGATTCTACGAGCAGTACTTC.

This clone was observed a single time. The V and J genes are TRBV6-5 and TRBJ2-7, with TRBD2 identical over 7 bases. V shed 11 bases, J shed 1 base, and the junction held 8 bases outside the gene matches. In germline, CDR1 is MNHEY, CDR2 SVGAGI. This CDR3 has 13 amino acids. Written as DNA, the CDR3 is TGTGCCGTACAGCCGGGACTATCCTACGAGCAGTACTTC. Translated: CAVQPGLSYEQYF.

This chain links TRBV28 with TRBJ1-2; D is possibly TRBD1 (5 bases). The CDR3 runs to 14 residues. The V gene lost 4 bases and the J gene lost 4 bases, with 13 bases spanning the gap. Germline lookup yields CDR1 MDHEN and CDR2 SYDVKM. CDR3 in amino acids: CASSSLGVPYGYTF. CDR3 DNA sequence: TGTGCCAGCAGTTCCCTAGGGGTGCCCTATGGCTACACCTTC.

V usage is TRBV2 and J usage is TRBJ1-1; TRBD1 matches at 7 bases. The V and J ends lost 7 bases and 2 bases, in that order; junction bases with no gene match: 7. The length of the CDR3 is 14 residues. CDR1 is SNHLY and CDR2 is FYNNEI in the germline V gene. The CDR3 nucleotides read TGTGCCAGCATGAGAGACAGGGCTAACACTGAAGCTTTCTTT. This codes for CASMRDRANTEAFF.

V is TRBV7-9 and J is TRBJ2-5; maybe TRBD1 (6 bases). Trimming cost V 4 bases and J 2 bases, with 8 bases left between them. The CDR3 is 13 amino acids. The germline V gene has CDR1 SEHNR and CDR2 FQNEAQ (reference sequence). The CDR3 nucleotides read TGTGCCAGCAGCTACAGGGTACAAGAGACCCAGTACTTC. The encoded protein is CASSYRVQETQYF.

The chain has TRBV2 and TRBJ2-7; the match to TRBD2 covers 7 bases. The length of the CDR3 is 14 residues. After removal of 4 bases from V and 1 base from J, the junction contained 4 bases not matched to a gene. Germline CDR1 and CDR2: SNHLY and FYNNEI. The DNA of the CDR3 is TGTGCCAGCAGTGGGGGGAGGGGTTCCTACGAGCAGTACTTC. It codes for CASSGGRGSYEQYF.

The V gene is TRBV28, the J gene TRBJ1-2, with D hard to call. The germline gives CDR1 MDHEN, CDR2 SYDVKM. Trimming took 6 bases from V and 0 from J, leaving 11 bases between them. CDR3 length: 14 residues. The CDR3 nucleotides read TGTGCCAGCAGCTCTGCAACACCTAACTATGGCTACACCTTC. Its translation: CASSSATPNYGYTF.

This clone was picked up a small number of times. The chain employs TRBV18 and TRBJ2-3; 12 nucleotides agree with TRBD2. The junction had 16 bases not matched to a gene; V was cut back by 5 bases and J by 1 base. Germline CDR1 KGHSH, CDR2 LQKENI. The length of the CDR3 is 20 residues. The CDR3 loop is CASSKTGFAGTSGRTDTQYF. For the CDR3, the DNA is TGTGCCAGCTCAAAAACAGGGTTTGCCGGGACTAGCGGGCGCACAGATACGCAGTATTTT.

V and J are TRBV6-5 and TRBJ2-7; D possibly corresponds to TRBD1 (6 bases). V lost 5 bases and J 1 base, leaving 9 bases between the germline ends. The germline V gene has CDR1 MNHEY and CDR2 SVGAGI. The length of the CDR3 is 13 residues. Written as DNA, the CDR3 is TGTGCCAGCAGTCTCGGACAGTCCTACGAGCAGTACTTC. It translates to CASSLGQSYEQYF.

The chain carries TRBV6-5 and TRBJ2-7; 7 nucleotides align to TRBD1. Germline V gene lookup returns CDR1 MNHEY and CDR2 SVGAGI. The CDR3 has 16 residues. The J segment lost 0 bases and the V segment lost 0 bases, leaving 5 bases of the junction unmatched. The CDR3 is CASSYSGGASSYEQYF. The CDR3 DNA reads as TGTGCCAGCAGTTACTCAGGGGGCGCTAGCTCCTACGAGCAGTACTTC.

Only a few counts were recorded for this clone. The chain recombines TRBV15 with TRBJ1-5; TRBD1 might be the D (5 bases). The germline V gene encodes CDR1 LNHNV and CDR2 YYDKDF (reference sequence). V gave up 3 bases and J gave up 1 base, with 7 bases separating them. The CDR3 has 14 amino acids. CDR3 sequence reads: CATSSTGSNQPQHF. CDR3 nucleotides: TGTGCCACCAGCAGTACAGGAAGCAATCAGCCCCAGCATTTT.